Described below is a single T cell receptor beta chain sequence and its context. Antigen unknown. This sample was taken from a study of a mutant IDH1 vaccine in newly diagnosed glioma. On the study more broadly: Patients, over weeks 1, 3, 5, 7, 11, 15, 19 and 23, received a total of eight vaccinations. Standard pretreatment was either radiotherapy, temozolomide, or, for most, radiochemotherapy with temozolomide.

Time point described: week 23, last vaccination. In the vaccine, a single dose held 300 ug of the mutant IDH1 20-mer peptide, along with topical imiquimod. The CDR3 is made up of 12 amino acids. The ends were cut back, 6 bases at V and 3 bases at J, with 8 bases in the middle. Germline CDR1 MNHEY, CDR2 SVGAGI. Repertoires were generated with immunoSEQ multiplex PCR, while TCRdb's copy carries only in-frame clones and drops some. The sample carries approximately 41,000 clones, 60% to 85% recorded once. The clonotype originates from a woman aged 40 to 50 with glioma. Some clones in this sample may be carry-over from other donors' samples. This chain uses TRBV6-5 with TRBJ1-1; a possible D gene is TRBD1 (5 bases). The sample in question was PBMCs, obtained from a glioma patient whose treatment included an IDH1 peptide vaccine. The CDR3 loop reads CASRGRYTEAFF. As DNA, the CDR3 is TGTGCCAGCAGGGGACGATACACTGAAGCTTTCTTT.